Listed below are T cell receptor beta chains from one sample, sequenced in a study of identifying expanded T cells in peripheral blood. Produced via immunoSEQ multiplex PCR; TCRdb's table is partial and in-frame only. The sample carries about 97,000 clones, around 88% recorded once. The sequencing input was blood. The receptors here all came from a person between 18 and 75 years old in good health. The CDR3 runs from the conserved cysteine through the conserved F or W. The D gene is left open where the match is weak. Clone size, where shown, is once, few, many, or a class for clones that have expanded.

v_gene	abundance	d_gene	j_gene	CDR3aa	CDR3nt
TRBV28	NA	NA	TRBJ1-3	CASSPGESGNTIYF	TGTGCCAGCAGCCCGGGGGAGAGTGGAAACACCATATATTTT
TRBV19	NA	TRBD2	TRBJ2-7	CASSIVSGGTYEQYF	TGTGCCAGTAGTATAGTTAGCGGGGGAACCTACGAGCAGTACTTC
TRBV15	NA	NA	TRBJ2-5	CATSGPLGRGGGTQYF	TGTGCCACCAGCGGACCCCTCGGTAGGGGTGGGGGGACCCAGTACTTC
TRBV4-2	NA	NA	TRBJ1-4	CASSYWDIKEKLFF	TGTGCCAGCAGCTACTGGGACATTAAGGAAAAACTGTTTTTT
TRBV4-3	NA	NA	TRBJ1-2	CASSPWRSFNYGYTF	TGCGCCAGCAGCCCATGGCGGAGCTTTAACTATGGCTACACCTTC
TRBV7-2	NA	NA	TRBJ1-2	CASSLSRYGYTF	TGTGCCAGCAGCTTATCTAGGTACGGCTACACCTTC
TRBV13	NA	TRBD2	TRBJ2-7	CASTQRGASYEQYF	TGTGCCAGCACTCAGCGGGGAGCCTCTTACGAGCAGTACTTC
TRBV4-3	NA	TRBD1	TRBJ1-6	CASSQDQGQSNSPLHF	TGCGCCAGCAGCCAAGACCAGGGACAGAGTAATTCACCCCTCCACTTT
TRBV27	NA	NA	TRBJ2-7	CASSSSYEQYF	TGTGCCAGCAGTTCCTCCTACGAGCAGTACTTC
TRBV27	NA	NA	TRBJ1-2	CASSLGFRVFEGYTF	TGTGCCAGCAGTTTAGGGTTCAGGGTCTTTGAAGGCTACACCTTC
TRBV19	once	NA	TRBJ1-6	CASSIYRASSYNSPLHF	TGTGCCAGTAGTATCTACAGGGCGAGCTCCTATAATTCACCCCTCCACTTT